These 5 T cell receptor beta chains were sequenced from one sample in a study of CD8 T cells in Susac syndrome. It was with random hexamers that roughly 0.5 to 1 ug RNA was reverse transcribed. TCRdb recomputed calls from the immunoSEQ multiplex PCR reads with MiXCR, one row per CDR3 protein. The repertoire holds approximately 270,000 distinct CDR3 sequences, with roughly 93% as singletons. The specimen was CD4+ T cells from PBMCs. The receptors stem from a human donor with multiple sclerosis.

This chain uses TRBV24-1 with TRBJ1-1, with 8 bases aligning to TRBD1. Per germline, CDR1 KGHDR and CDR2 SFDVKD. J gave up 0 bases and V 9 bases, and 2 bases lay outside the gene matches. This CDR3 comprises 13 residues. Here the CDR3 reads CATGDRLNTEAFF. CDR3 in DNA: TGTGCCACCGGGGACAGGCTGAACACTGAAGCTTTCTTT.

This chain joins TRBV5-1 and TRBJ1-1; 7 bases align to TRBD1. V was pared by 4 bases and J by 4 bases, with 13 bases of the junction left unmatched. The CDR3 has 16 residues. Germline V gene lookup returns CDR1 SGHRS and CDR2 YFSETQ. The CDR3 DNA is TGCGCCAGCAGCCTAGGGGTGACAGGGAGTACCACTGAAGCTTTCTTT. The encoded protein is CASSLGVTGSTTEAFF.

The chain links TRBV18 to TRBJ2-5; D tentatively reads TRBD1 or TRBD2 (6 bases each). The V gene lost 2 bases and the J gene lost 2 bases, with 12 bases spanning the gap. CDR3 length equals 15 residues. Per germline, CDR1 KGHSH and CDR2 LQKENI. The CDR3 is CASSPTGGVQETQYF. The CDR3 DNA sequence: TGTGCCAGCTCACCAACCGGGGGCGTACAAGAGACCCAGTACTTC.

This clonotype was found once. J is TRBJ1-1 and V is TRBV7-2; no firm D call. Per the germline V gene, CDR1 is SGHTA and CDR2 is FQGNSA. The CDR3 is 13 residues long. Trimming removed 1 base at V and 8 bases at J, with 11 bases between. CDR3 sequence reads: CASSLGGSSEAFF. The CDR3 DNA reads as TGTGCCAGCAGCTTAGGAGGTAGCTCGGAAGCTTTCTTT. Looking up the rest from reference TRBV7-2 and TRBJ1-1 gives the full variable domain: GAGVSQSPSNKVTEKGKDVELRCDPISGHTALYWYRQSLGQGLEFLIYFQGNSAPDKSGLPSDRFSAERTGGSVSTLTIQRTQQEDSAVYLCASSLGGSSEAFFGQGTRLTVV.

This clonotype was recorded only once. The J gene is TRBJ1-1, the V gene TRBV20-1; 9 bases are shared with TRBD1. The V gene end was trimmed by 2 bases and the J gene end by 4 bases; junction bases not matched to a gene: 8. Germline CDR1 reads DFQATT; CDR2 reads SNEGSKA (reference sequence). The CDR3 is made up of 15 amino acids. The CDR3 loop reads CSARKDRGFITEAFF. The CDR3 DNA follows: TGCAGTGCTAGAAAGGACAGGGGATTCATCACTGAAGCTTTCTTT.